The rows below give T cell receptor beta chains drawn from one sample of a study of blood T cell repertoires in COVID-19. The protocol was immunoSEQ multiplex PCR, while the TCRdb copy is restricted to in-frame clones and leaves out a portion. The data show roughly 40,000 clones, approximately 73% seen once. Sequenced material: peripheral blood. The origin of the receptors is a man aged 80 or over with acute or convalescent COVID-19. Both conserved end residues are part of each CDR3. A D gene is named only where the DNA matches it firmly. Clone size is given for some rows only: seen once, a few or many times, or a class if the clone is expanded.

j_gene,d_gene,abundance,v_gene,CDR3aa,CDR3nt
TRBJ2-1,TRBD1,.,TRBV7-3,CASSLWTGGYNEQFF,TGTGCCAGCAGCTTGTGGACAGGGGGATACAATGAGCAGTTCTTC
TRBJ1-2,TRBD1,.,TRBV3-1/TRBV3-2,CASSPGTAYGYTF,TGTGCCAGCAGCCCCGGGACAGCCTATGGCTACACCTTC
TRBJ2-5,.,.,TRBV5-1,CASSSYQETQYF,TGCGCCAGCAGCTCCTACCAAGAGACCCAGTACTTC
TRBJ2-4,.,.,TRBV2,CASSESEVDLAKNIQYF,TGTGCCAGCAGTGAAAGTGAGGTGGATCTAGCCAAAAACATTCAGTACTTC
TRBJ1-1,.,.,TRBV11-3,CASSLDRGQNTEAFF,TGTGCCAGCAGCTTAGATCGCGGGCAGAACACTGAAGCTTTCTTT
TRBJ2-3,.,.,TRBV10-1,CASSDPGDTQYF,TGCGCCAGCAGTGACCCCGGGGATACGCAGTATTTT
TRBJ2-1,TRBD2,.,TRBV5-1,CASSLTSSGGKSSYNEQFF,TGCGCCAGCAGCCTGACTTCTAGCGGGGGCAAGAGCTCCTACAATGAGCAGTTCTTC
TRBJ1-5,.,few,TRBV28,CASSFIRQNNQPQHF,TGTGCCAGCAGTTTTATTAGACAGAACAATCAGCCCCAGCATTTT
TRBJ2-2,.,.,TRBV7-3,CASSLRAPGELFF,TGTGCCAGCAGCTTAAGGGCTCCCGGGGAGCTGTTTTTT
TRBJ2-1,.,.,TRBV27,CASSFSTREGNEQFF,TGTGCCAGCAGTTTTTCTACCAGGGAAGGAAATGAGCAGTTCTTC
TRBJ1-1,TRBD1,once,TRBV28,CASSSIGQGEQEAFF,TGTGCCAGCAGTTCGATAGGACAGGGGGAGCAGGAAGCTTTCTTT
TRBJ2-3,TRBD2,.,TRBV7-2,CASSSRRASGVPSTDTQYF,TGTGCCAGCAGCTCCCGGCGGGCTAGCGGGGTACCTAGCACAGATACGCAGTATTTT
TRBJ1-6,TRBD1,.,TRBV30,CAWSTGQGNSPLHF,TGTGCCTGGAGTACCGGACAGGGAAATTCACCCCTCCACTTT
TRBJ1-2,.,.,TRBV27,CASSLLQGWGYTF,TGTGCCAGCAGTTTATTACAGGGTTGGGGCTACACCTTC
TRBJ1-6,TRBD1,few,TRBV15,CATSRAADRGNSPLHF,TGTGCCACCAGCAGAGCTGCGGACAGGGGCAATTCACCCCTCCACTTT
TRBJ1-5,TRBD1,.,TRBV5-5,CASSPGGGQPQHF,TGTGCCAGCAGCCCAGGGGGTGGTCAGCCCCAGCATTTT
TRBJ2-3,TRBD2,few,TRBV9,CASSVGLAGATDTQYF,TGTGCCAGCAGCGTAGGGCTAGCGGGGGCCACAGATACGCAGTATTTT
TRBJ1-1,.,.,TRBV28,CASRGTVNTEAFF,TGTGCCAGCAGGGGTACAGTGAACACTGAAGCTTTCTTT
TRBJ2-7,.,once,TRBV7-9,CASSLGSPGFHGYEQYF,TGTGCCAGCAGCTTAGGTTCGCCAGGGTTCCACGGCTACGAGCAGTACTTC
TRBJ1-2,.,.,TRBV7-9,CASSLARQNYGYTF,TGTGCCAGCAGCTTAGCGCGACAGAACTATGGCTACACCTTC
TRBJ2-2,.,few,TRBV4-2,CASSQEIRAGELFF,TGTGCCAGCAGCCAAGAGATCCGGGCCGGGGAGCTGTTTTTT
TRBJ1-2,.,.,TRBV19,CASVGRGGYTF,TGTGCCTCGGTGGGGCGCGGAGGCTACACCTTC
TRBJ2-7,TRBD2,few,TRBV23-1,CASSQAPTSPGSYEQYF,TGCGCCAGCAGTCAAGCCCCGACTAGCCCAGGATCCTACGAGCAGTACTTC
TRBJ2-3,.,few,TRBV29-1,CSVEGRRGDGDTQYF,TGCAGCGTTGAAGGACGGCGCGGGGACGGAGATACGCAGTATTTT
TRBJ2-7,TRBD1,few,TRBV12-3/TRBV12-4,CASTRTGGEQYF,TGTGCCAGCACCAGGACAGGGGGCGAGCAGTACTTC
TRBJ1-2,.,.,TRBV12-3/TRBV12-4,CASSLGSSYGYTF,TGTGCCAGCAGTTTAGGGAGCAGCTATGGCTACACCTTC
TRBJ2-5,TRBD2,once,TRBV3-1/TRBV3-2,CASSTPLAGETQYF,TGTGCCAGCAGCACCCCCCTAGCGGGAGAGACCCAGTACTTC
TRBJ2-5,.,.,TRBV18,CASSPRGSQETQYF,TGTGCCAGCTCACCTAGGGGAAGCCAAGAGACCCAGTACTTC
TRBJ2-5,TRBD1,.,TRBV5-1,CASSLQGVAGETQYF,TGCGCCAGCAGCTTACAGGGGGTGGCTGGAGAGACCCAGTACTTC
TRBJ1-2,TRBD1,.,TRBV5-1,CASSPGTGEHYGYTF,TGCGCCAGCAGCCCCGGGACAGGAGAACACTATGGCTACACCTTC
TRBJ2-7,TRBD2,.,TRBV3-1/TRBV3-2,CASSQEALAGAEQYF,TGTGCCAGCAGCCAAGAGGCACTAGCGGGAGCCGAGCAGTACTTC
TRBJ2-7,.,.,TRBV28,CASSLQGTYEQYF,TGTGCCAGCAGTTTGCAGGGGACCTACGAGCAGTACTTC
TRBJ1-1,.,once,TRBV6-1,CASSEAGYTAFF,TGTGCCAGCAGTGAGGCCGGGTATACGGCTTTCTTT
TRBJ1-5,.,.,TRBV24-1,CATSDAGIQPQHF,TGTGCCACCAGTGATGCAGGGATTCAGCCCCAGCATTTT
TRBJ2-3,.,.,TRBV5-1,CASSFRGGGTDTQYF,TGCGCCAGCAGCTTTCGAGGCGGGGGCACAGATACGCAGTATTTT
TRBJ1-1,.,.,TRBV6-6,CASDGEVEAFF,TGTGCCAGCGACGGCGAGGTTGAAGCTTTCTTT
TRBJ2-3,.,.,TRBV4-1,CASSQIQGGDTQYF,TGCGCCAGCAGCCAAATCCAAGGAGGGGATACGCAGTATTTT
TRBJ2-5,TRBD2,.,TRBV24-1,CATSDPRGGQETQYF,TGTGCCACCAGTGATCCCCGGGGAGGGCAAGAGACCCAGTACTTC
TRBJ2-1,.,many,TRBV7-9,CASSRRDEQFF,TGTGCCAGCAGCCGTCGGGATGAGCAGTTCTTC
TRBJ2-3,.,.,TRBV2,CASSPLVGTDTQYF,TGTGCCAGCAGCCCCCTAGTTGGCACAGATACGCAGTATTTT
TRBJ1-3,TRBD1,once,TRBV28,CASSLWGQGARGNTIYF,TGTGCCAGCAGTTTATGGGGACAGGGGGCGCGCGGAAACACCATATATTTT
TRBJ1-5,.,few,TRBV3-1/TRBV3-2,CASSGQLNQPQHF,TGTGCCAGCAGTGGACAGTTGAATCAGCCCCAGCATTTT
TRBJ1-2,.,.,TRBV2,CASRGQGYGYTF,TGTGCCAGCAGGGGGCAGGGATATGGCTACACCTTC
TRBJ1-2,.,.,TRBV28,CASILNYGYTF,TGTGCCAGCATACTAAACTATGGCTACACCTTC
TRBJ2-5,.,.,TRBV6-1,CASSEGPGDGETQYF,TGTGCCAGCAGTGAGGGCCCAGGGGATGGAGAGACCCAGTACTTC
TRBJ1-2,.,.,TRBV20-1,CSARGSRGYTF,TGCAGTGCTCGGGGGTCGCGTGGCTACACCTTC
TRBJ2-3,TRBD2,.,TRBV6-5,CAATLAGGLDTQYF,TGTGCCGCCACGCTAGCGGGGGGGCTAGATACGCAGTATTTT
TRBJ2-7,TRBD1,.,TRBV2,CASSENRGQGYEQYF,TGTGCCAGCAGTGAAAATCGGGGACAGGGTTACGAGCAGTACTTC
TRBJ2-7,TRBD2,.,TRBV24-1,CATSDAPGTSGAYEQYF,TGTGCCACCAGTGATGCACCCGGGACTAGCGGGGCTTACGAGCAGTACTTC
TRBJ1-1,.,.,TRBV7-2,CASNGGAGLGTEAFF,TGTGCCAGCAACGGGGGGGCAGGGTTGGGAACTGAAGCTTTCTTT
TRBJ1-1,.,.,TRBV7-3,CASSLSRDTEAFF,TGTGCCAGCAGCCTTTCCCGGGACACTGAAGCTTTCTTT
TRBJ1-4,TRBD1,once,TRBV19,CASSETGTGEKLFF,TGTGCCAGTAGCGAGACCGGGACAGGGGAAAAACTGTTTTTT